Listed here are 21 T cell receptor beta chains from one sample, sequenced in a study of T cell responses to AZD1222 COVID-19 vaccine. Only in-frame clones appear in the TCRdb table, and some are missing; sequencing was by immunoSEQ multiplex PCR. The top ten clones hold around 7.2% of a sample with under 150,000 clones, around nine tenths of them seen once. The material sequenced was peripheral blood, taken on day 0 of AZD1222 vaccination. These receptors were obtained from an adult in good health.

The chain couples TRBV19 to TRBJ2-5, with 11 bases matching TRBD2. The CDR3 runs 15 residues. V was clipped by 7 bases and J by 1 base; unmatched bases: 5. Germline CDR1 and CDR2: LNHDA and SQIVND (reference sequence). In DNA form, the CDR3 reads TGTGCCAGTACCCCTAGCGGGGGGTCCCAAGAGACCCAGTACTTC. It codes for CASTPSGGSQETQYF.

The chain joins TRBV28 to TRBJ1-1, with 10 bases identical to TRBD1. Germline V gene data show CDR1 as MDHEN and CDR2 as SYDVKM. There are 14 residues in the CDR3. The V gene end was trimmed by 3 bases and the J gene end by 4 bases; junction bases not matched to a gene: 2. The CDR3 coding sequence is TGTGCCAGCAGTTTTGGGGACAGGGGCACTGAAGCTTTCTTT. As protein: CASSFGDRGTEAFF.

This chain joins TRBV28 and TRBJ2-1, with 8 bases lining up with TRBD2. There are 13 residues in the CDR3. In germline, CDR1 is MDHEN, CDR2 SYDVKM. Losses at the gene ends were 5 bases for V and 9 bases for J; bases not matched to a gene: 6. The CDR3 DNA follows: TGTGCCAGCAGTGCGGGAGGATACCCTGAGCAGTTCTTC. It specifies CASSAGGYPEQFF.

The genes are TRBV27 and TRBJ2-3; TRBD2 matches 12 bases. CDR3 size: 17 residues. Germline V gene sequence: CDR1 MNHEY, CDR2 SMNVEV (reference sequence). V dropped 4 bases and J dropped 0; count of bases not matched to a gene: 5. The CDR3 protein is CASSSWTSGISTDTQYF. As DNA, the CDR3 is TGTGCCAGCAGTTCGTGGACTAGCGGGATCAGCACAGATACGCAGTATTTT.

The rearrangement links TRBV27 to TRBJ1-4; 8 bases align to TRBD1. Trimming took 2 bases from V and 7 from J; bases not matched to a gene: 6. Germline loops: CDR1 MNHEY, CDR2 SMNVEV (reference sequence). This CDR3 has 15 residues. Here the CDR3 reads CASSLRGQGFEKLFF. The CDR3 DNA reads TGTGCCAGCAGTTTACGAGGACAGGGATTTGAAAAACTGTTTTTT.

The chain has TRBV5-6 and TRBJ1-5, with a weak D call TRBD1 (6 bases). V lost 3 bases to trimming and J lost 3 bases, with 13 bases between them. CDR1 and CDR2 (germline): SGHDT, YYEEEE. This CDR3 has 15 residues. CDR3 DNA: TGTGCCAGCAGCTGGGGGGGGGCCCCCAATCAGCCCCAGCATTTT. It specifies CASSWGGAPNQPQHF.

The chain recombines TRBV18 with TRBJ2-3, with TRBD2 matching 7 bases. This CDR3 spans 12 amino acids. Germline V gene data show CDR1 as KGHSH and CDR2 as LQKENI. V lost 5 bases, J lost 5 bases, and 1 base stayed unmatched. The CDR3 DNA sequence: TGTGCCAGCTCAGGGAGGGGAGATACGCAGTATTTT. Its protein is CASSGRGDTQYF.

This clone has a single count. The chain joins TRBV5-1 to TRBJ1-4; D might be TRBD1 (5 bases). The CDR3 consists of 15 residues. Germline V gene lookup returns CDR1 SGHRS and CDR2 YFSETQ. Trimming stripped 6 bases from V and 2 bases from J, with 14 bases between. In nucleotides, the CDR3 is TGCGCCAGCACCCCCCGGGGGGGTACTAATGAAAAACTGTTTTTT. Its translation: CASTPRGGTNEKLFF.

CDR3 DNA sequence: TGTGCCAGCAGCCTCCCCGGCCTAGGACGCCCTGAAGCTTTCTTT. It translates to CASSLPGLGRPEAFF. V gene TRBV28 combines with J gene TRBJ1-1; D is unresolved. Trimming cost V 6 bases and J 6 bases, with 20 bases left between them. Germline-derived CDR1 and CDR2 are MDHEN and SYDVKM. The CDR3 loop spans 15 amino acids.

The chain is built from TRBV20-1 and TRBJ2-4; the D gene is possibly TRBD2 (6 bases). Germline V gene sequence: CDR1 DFQATT, CDR2 SNEGSKA (reference sequence). The CDR3 length is 11 residues. The V gene lost 5 bases and the J gene lost 7 bases, with 9 bases spanning the gap. The CDR3, as DNA: TGCAGTGCTCTTACTAGCAACATTCAGTACTTC. This encodes CSALTSNIQYF.

The genes are TRBV7-2 and TRBJ1-1; no clear D. The germline V gene encodes CDR1 SGHTA and CDR2 FQGNSA. The CDR3 runs 15 residues. The V end was cut by 4 bases, the J end by 2 bases, with 14 bases between. The CDR3, as DNA: TGTGCCAGCAGCTCGAGGGTCCAAGGCAACACTGAAGCTTTCTTT. Amino acid sequence: CASSSRVQGNTEAFF.

The chain uses TRBV6-5 and TRBJ1-6; D not resolved. V lost 2 bases to trimming and J lost 14 bases, with 22 bases between them. CDR1 and CDR2 from the germline V gene are MNHEY and SVGAGI. CDR3 size: 16 residues. The DNA of the CDR3 is TGTGCCAGCAGTTACGGGAGTCAGTTTTCTTCTGGGGCCCTCCACTTT. It translates to CASSYGSQFSSGALHF.

The chain employs TRBV9 and TRBJ2-1, with D possibly being TRBD2 (5 bases). Trimming pared 3 bases from V and 1 base from J, leaving 11 bases between. Germline CDR1 and CDR2: SGDLS and YYNGEE. The CDR3 has 15 amino acids. The CDR3 here is CASSGGRGSYNEQFF. DNA for the CDR3: TGTGCCAGCAGCGGAGGACGGGGTTCCTACAATGAGCAGTTCTTC.

V and J are TRBV25-1 and TRBJ1-2; 10 bases are a match to TRBD1. Germline assignment: CDR1 MGHDK and CDR2 SYGVNS. This CDR3 contains 15 residues. The V segment lost 3 bases and the J segment 2 bases; nucleotides outside the gene matches: 3. The CDR3 DNA is TGTGCCAGCAGTGACGAGGACAGGGGGAACTATGGCTACACCTTC. Translating it yields CASSDEDRGNYGYTF.

V is TRBV13 and J is TRBJ1-1; possible D gene TRBD1, 5 bases. Trimming pared 6 bases from V and 1 base from J, leaving 18 bases between. Germline CDR1 PRHDT, CDR2 FYEKMQ (reference sequence). The length of the CDR3 is 16 residues. The CDR3, as DNA: TGTGCCAGCAGTTCAATGCCGGGACCGAGGAACACTGAAGCTTTCTTT. This encodes CASSSMPGPRNTEAFF.

The chain combines TRBV3-1 (or the pseudogene TRBV3-2) with TRBJ2-1; the match to TRBD2 covers 9 bases. CDR1 and CDR2 (germline): LGHDT, YNNKEL (reference sequence). The V and J ends lost 1 base and 2 bases, in that order; junction bases with no gene match: 9. This CDR3 is 18 amino acids long. The CDR3: CASSQASSGKKPYNEQFF. The CDR3 DNA follows: TGTGCCAGCAGCCAAGCTTCTAGCGGGAAGAAGCCCTACAATGAGCAGTTCTTC.

This chain connects TRBV19 to TRBJ2-2; D not resolved. This CDR3 comprises 14 residues. Germline loops: CDR1 LNHDA, CDR2 SQIVND (reference sequence). V was shortened by 3 bases and J by 4 bases, with 9 bases between the two germline ends. DNA for the CDR3: TGTGCCAGTAGTATCGGTGGTCCCACCGGGGAGCTGTTTTTT. It is translated as CASSIGGPTGELFF.

The chain employs TRBV9 and TRBJ1-5, with 9 bases identical to TRBD1. Germline V gene lookup returns CDR1 SGDLS and CDR2 YYNGEE. V lost 0 bases, J lost 6 bases, and 4 bases stayed unmatched. There are 15 residues in the CDR3. The CDR3 here is CASSVGTGDGQPQHF. The CDR3 nucleotides are TGTGCCAGCAGCGTAGGGACAGGGGACGGTCAGCCCCAGCATTTT.

V gene TRBV5-1 combines with J gene TRBJ1-1, with TRBD1 as a possible D gene (5 bases). The CDR3 runs 13 residues. Germline V lookup: CDR1 SGHRS, CDR2 YFSETQ. Deletions cut 5 bases from V and 2 bases from J, with 10 bases between. CDR3 nucleotides: TGCGCCAGCAGTTTCACAGGAAACACTGAAGCTTTCTTT. Protein: CASSFTGNTEAFF.

CDR3 nucleotide sequence: TGTGCCAGCAGGGGTGCCGGGGTCTTGAATGAGCAGTTCTTC. It translates to CASRGAGVLNEQFF. The chain is built from TRBV2 and TRBJ2-1; maybe TRBD2 (5 bases). Germline CDR1 SNHLY, CDR2 FYNNEI. The CDR3 is 14 amino acids. V lost 6 bases and J 7 bases, leaving 16 bases between the germline ends.

The genes are TRBV10-2 and TRBJ1-1; no clear D gene. Germline V gives CDR1 WSHSY, CDR2 SAAADI. This CDR3 spans 14 amino acids. The V end was cut by 2 bases, the J end by 0 bases, with 7 bases between. CDR3 sequence reads: CASSEAGLNTEAFF. The DNA for the CDR3 is TGCGCCAGCAGTGAGGCAGGATTGAACACTGAAGCTTTCTTT.